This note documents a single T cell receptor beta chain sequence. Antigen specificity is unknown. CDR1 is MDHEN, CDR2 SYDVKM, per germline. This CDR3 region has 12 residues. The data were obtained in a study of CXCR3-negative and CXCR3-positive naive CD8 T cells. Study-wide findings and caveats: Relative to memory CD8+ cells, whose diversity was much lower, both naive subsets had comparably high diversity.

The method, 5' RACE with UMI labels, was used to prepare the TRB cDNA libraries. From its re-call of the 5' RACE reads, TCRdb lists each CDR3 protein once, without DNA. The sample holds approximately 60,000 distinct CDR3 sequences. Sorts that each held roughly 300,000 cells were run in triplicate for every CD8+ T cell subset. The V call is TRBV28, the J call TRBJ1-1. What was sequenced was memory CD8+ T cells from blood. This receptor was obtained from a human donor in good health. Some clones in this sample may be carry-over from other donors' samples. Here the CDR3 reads CASSLYRIEAFF.